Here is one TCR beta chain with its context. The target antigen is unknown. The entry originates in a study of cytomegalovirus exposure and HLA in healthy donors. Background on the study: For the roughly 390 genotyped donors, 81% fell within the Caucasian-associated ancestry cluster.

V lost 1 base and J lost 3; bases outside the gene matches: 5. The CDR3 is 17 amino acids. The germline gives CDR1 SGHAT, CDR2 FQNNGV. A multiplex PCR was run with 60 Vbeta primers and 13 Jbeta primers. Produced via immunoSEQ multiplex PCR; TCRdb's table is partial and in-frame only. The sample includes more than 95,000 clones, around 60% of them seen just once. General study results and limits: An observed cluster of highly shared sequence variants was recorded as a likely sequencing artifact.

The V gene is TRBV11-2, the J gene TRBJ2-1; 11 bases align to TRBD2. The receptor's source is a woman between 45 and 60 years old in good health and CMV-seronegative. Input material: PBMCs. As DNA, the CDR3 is TGTGCCAGCAGCTTAGCTACTAGCGGGAGCTTCTACAATGAGCAGTTCTTC. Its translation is CASSLATSGSFYNEQFF. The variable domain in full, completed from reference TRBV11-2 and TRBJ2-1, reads EAGVAQSPRYKIIEKRQSVAFWCNPISGHATLYWYQQILGQGPKLLIQFQNNGVVDDSQLPKDRFSAERLKGVDSTLKIQPAKLEDSAVYLCASSLATSGSFYNEQFFGPGTRLTVL.